These 19 T cell receptor beta chains share one sample of origin, sequenced in a study of molecular identifiers for immune sequencing clone quantification. MiXCR, run by TCRdb on the PCR reads, gives a single entry per CDR3 protein. This table holds some 10,000 distinct CDR3 sequences, roughly a fifth found once. Input material: naive CD8+ T cells from blood, with Jurkat cell RNA spiked in. As for subset: FACS-sorted CD8+CD4-CCR7+CD45RA+ naive T cells. These receptors were taken from a human donor in good health. Some libraries in this study had Jurkat cell RNA spiked in.

This clonotype came up many times. V and J are TRBV11-2 and TRBJ2-3; 7 bases match TRBD2. This CDR3 is 16 amino acids long. Germline V gene lookup returns CDR1 SGHAT and CDR2 FQNNGV. The V segment lost 3 bases and the J segment 1 base; nucleotides outside the gene matches: 7. In DNA, the CDR3 is TGTGCCAGCAGCTTCGGGGGAGGGCCTGGCACAGATACGCAGTATTTT. It specifies CASSFGGGPGTDTQYF.

This clonotype was seen repeatedly, ten times or more. The chain couples TRBV11-2 to TRBJ2-7, with TRBD2 as a possible D gene (6 bases). Germline CDR1 and CDR2: SGHAT and FQNNGV. Trimming took off 2 bases at V and 6 bases at J, with 17 bases between the two ends. This CDR3 region has 15 residues. CDR3 amino acids: CASSLFSEGGSEQYF. DNA for the CDR3: TGTGCCAGCAGCTTATTTTCGGAGGGTGGCTCCGAGCAGTACTTC.

At least ten counts were recorded for this clonotype. The J gene is TRBJ1-4, the V gene TRBV19, with no clear D. The CDR3 consists of 13 residues. V shed 7 bases and J shed 6 bases, with 12 bases lying between them. Germline V lookup: CDR1 LNHDA, CDR2 SQIVND (reference sequence). CDR3 sequence (DNA): TGTGCCAGTATGACCCTCAGTGATGAAAAACTGTTTTTT. As protein: CASMTLSDEKLFF.

This clonotype is medium-sized in the sample. This rearrangement joins TRBV2 to TRBJ1-5; tentative D call: TRBD1 (5 bases). Germline CDR1 and CDR2: SNHLY and FYNNEI. The CDR3 length is 13 residues. Trimming stripped 3 bases from V and 6 bases from J, with 9 bases between. This CDR3 reads CASSDSGIQPQHF. The CDR3 DNA reads TGTGCCAGCAGTGATTCAGGGATTCAGCCCCAGCATTTT. Full variable domain (outside the CDR3, taken from reference TRBV2 and TRBJ1-5): EPEVTQTPSHQVTQMGQEVILRCVPISNHLYFYWYRQILGQKVEFLVSFYNNEISEKSEIFDDQFSVERPDGSNFTLKIRSTKLEDSAMYFCASSDSGIQPQHFGDGTRLSIL.

This clonotype was observed many times. The chain links TRBV9 to TRBJ2-2; D perhaps matches TRBD2 (6 bases). Germline CDR1 reads SGDLS; CDR2 reads YYNGEE. Trimming pared 4 bases from V and 4 bases from J, leaving 17 bases between. The CDR3 has 16 residues. This chain's CDR3 is CASSPHGRGATGELFF. CDR3 sequence (DNA): TGTGCCAGCAGCCCACATGGGCGCGGGGCCACCGGGGAGCTGTTTTTT.

At least ten counts were recorded for this clonotype. The chain is built from TRBV2 and TRBJ2-3; no clear D gene. Trimming left V 4 bases short and J 0 bases short, with 11 bases between. Per germline, CDR1 SNHLY and CDR2 FYNNEI. The CDR3 has 15 residues. Written as DNA, the CDR3 is TGTGCCAGCAGTGTTAGCCCAGATAGCACAGATACGCAGTATTTT. Translating it yields CASSVSPDSTDTQYF.

This clonotype is medium-sized (0.01 to 0.1%) by share. The rearrangement joins TRBV29-1 to TRBJ1-1, with a tentative D call TRBD1 (6 bases). Per germline, CDR1 SQVTM and CDR2 ANQGSEA. Deletions cut 6 bases from V and 2 bases from J, with 13 bases between. CDR3 size: 13 residues. The CDR3 bases are TGCAGCGTAGTATTACAGGGTAACACTGAAGCTTTCTTT. Its translation: CSVVLQGNTEAFF.

This clonotype was observed a few times. With a much larger clone just one base away, this may be a read error. This chain uses TRBV11-2 with TRBJ2-5; D may match TRBD1 or TRBD2 (5 bases each). V lost 8 bases to trimming and J lost 0 bases, with 13 bases between them. CDR1 and CDR2 (germline): SGHAT, FQNNGV. The CDR3 is made up of 14 amino acids. The chain's CDR3 is CASGRGIYQETQYF. CDR3 DNA: TGTGCCAGCGGCCGGGGCATTTACCAAGAGACCCAGTACTTC.

This clonotype is judged medium-sized. V and J are TRBV24-1 and TRBJ1-1; 8 nucleotides align to TRBD1. The germline CDR1 and CDR2 sequences are KGHDR and SFDVKD. J lost 4 bases, V lost 4 bases, and 1 base had no gene match. The CDR3 length is 13 residues. CDR3 sequence reads: CATSEGQGTEAFF. The CDR3 DNA is TGTGCCACCAGTGAAGGACAGGGCACTGAAGCTTTCTTT.

This clonotype was seen repeatedly, ten times or more. The chain has TRBV20-1 and TRBJ2-3; 12 bases line up with TRBD2. V shed 3 bases and J 9 bases; nucleotides not matched to a gene: 4. CDR3 length equals 13 residues. Germline CDR1 reads DFQATT; CDR2 reads SNEGSKA (reference sequence). The CDR3: CSARTSGGPTQYF. CDR3 bases: TGCAGTGCTAGGACTAGCGGGGGCCCCACGCAGTATTTT.

This clonotype was seen at least ten times. V gene TRBV9 combines with J gene TRBJ1-1; 8 bases align to TRBD1. Losses at the gene ends were 4 bases for V and 5 bases for J; bases not matched to a gene: 13. The germline CDR1 and CDR2 sequences are SGDLS and YYNGEE. The CDR3 contains 16 residues. The CDR3 nucleotides are TGTGCCAGCAGCAAAAGTGCAGGGGGCTTGGATACTGAAGCTTTCTTT. Protein product: CASSKSAGGLDTEAFF.

This clonotype appeared many times. Here the CDR3 DNA reads TGTGCCACCAGTGCTAGATCTGGGGCCAACGTCCTGACTTTC. Its protein is CATSARSGANVLTF. The rearrangement joins TRBV24-1 to TRBJ2-6; D unresolved. There are 14 residues in the CDR3. The germline gives CDR1 KGHDR, CDR2 SFDVKD. Trimming stripped 5 bases from V and 1 base from J, with 5 bases between.

This rearrangement joins TRBV25-1 to TRBJ1-1; D perhaps matches TRBD1 (6 bases). This CDR3 has 15 residues. V was pared by 5 bases and J by 6 bases, with 19 bases between. The germline V gene has CDR1 MGHDK and CDR2 SYGVNS. The DNA for the CDR3 is TGTGCCAGCAGTCCAGGGGCCTACGGGAATGCTGAAGCTTTCTTT. It encodes CASSPGAYGNAEAFF.

This clonotype counts as medium-sized. This chain connects TRBV13 to TRBJ2-3; D may be TRBD2 (6 bases). V lost 4 bases, J lost 9 bases, and 11 bases lay in between. Germline V gene data show CDR1 as PRHDT and CDR2 as FYEKMQ (reference sequence). The CDR3 has 12 amino acids. The chain's CDR3 is CASSSTSLTQYF. The DNA of the CDR3 is TGTGCCAGCAGCTCGACTAGTCTCACGCAGTATTTT.

On this clonotype: A much larger clone differs from this one at a single base, so this may be a read error. The chain is built from TRBV27 and TRBJ1-1, with D tentatively TRBD1 (6 bases). Trimming took 5 bases from V and 8 from J, leaving 21 bases between them. Germline V lookup: CDR1 MNHEY, CDR2 SMNVEV (reference sequence). The CDR3 has 15 residues. The CDR3 nucleotides are TGTGCCAGCAGTCAACAGGACGGGGGGCGGGGGGAAGCTTTCTTT. Its translation is CASSQQDGGRGEAFF.

This clonotype is categorized as medium-sized (0.01 to 0.1%). This chain links TRBV7-9 with TRBJ2-7, with 7 bases lining up with TRBD1. CDR3 size: 13 residues. Per the germline V gene, CDR1 is SEHNR and CDR2 is FQNEAQ (reference sequence). Unmatched junction bases numbered 6, after V lost 4 bases and J lost 6 bases. CDR3 in DNA: TGTGCCAGCAGCTCCCGCGACAGGGTCGAGCAGTACTTC. Its translation: CASSSRDRVEQYF.

Note on this clonotype: A much larger clonotype is one base distant, so this may be a read error. This sequence joins TRBV5-1 and TRBJ2-1; 9 nucleotides align to TRBD2. This CDR3 is built from 13 residues. The germline V gene has CDR1 SGHRS and CDR2 YFSETQ. The DNA of the CDR3 is TGCGCCAGCAGCTTGGAGACTAGCGGAGAGCAGTCCTTC. Translating gives CASSLETSGEQSF.

Sample share makes this clonotype medium-sized. The V gene is TRBV28, the J gene TRBJ2-7, with D unclear. Deletions cut 5 bases from V and 3 bases from J, with 14 bases between. This CDR3 is 14 amino acids long. Germline V gene lookup returns CDR1 MDHEN and CDR2 SYDVKM. The CDR3 nucleotides read TGTGCCAGCAGTCCCGTAGGGCTCAACTACGAGCAGTACTTC. It specifies CASSPVGLNYEQYF.

This clonotype was observed many times. This chain joins TRBV6-2 or TRBV6-3 and TRBJ2-7; possibly TRBD1 for D (5 bases). Per the germline V gene, CDR1 is MNHEY and CDR2 is SVGEGT. CDR3 length: 13 amino acids. The germline V and J ends were trimmed by 4 bases and 6 bases, with 13 bases remaining between them. The CDR3 spells CASSWALGLEQYF. DNA of the CDR3: TGTGCCAGCAGTTGGGCCCTGGGGCTCGAGCAGTACTTC.